This entry concerns a single T cell receptor beta chain. The antigen remains undetermined. 13 Jbeta primers and 60 Vbeta primers were used for the PCR. This table comes from immunoSEQ multiplex PCR, and its TCRdb copy is limited to in-frame clones, with some not included. Of some 190,000 clones listed, 81% are singletons. The data originate from a study of cytomegalovirus exposure and HLA in healthy donors. Germline V CDR1 and CDR2: LGHNT, FRNRAP. The length of the CDR3 is 15 residues. The V gene lost 5 bases and the J gene lost 0 bases, with 11 bases spanning the gap. Points from the study as a whole: In vitro confirmation showed a few CMV-associated chains to be CMV antigen specific. The study listed some 160 cytomegalovirus-associated TCR beta chains. Data from an earlier analysis indicated that most TCR beta V segments were productive either about 87% or about 30% of the time.

The specimen sequenced was PBMCs. The chain carries TRBV12-5 and TRBJ2-1; D remains ambiguous. This receptor was obtained from a man aged 40-49 years in good health and CMV-seropositive. The CDR3, as DNA: TGTGCTAGTGGTCCCCCAGGTTCCTCCTACAATGAGCAGTTCTTC. This encodes CASGPPGSSYNEQFF.